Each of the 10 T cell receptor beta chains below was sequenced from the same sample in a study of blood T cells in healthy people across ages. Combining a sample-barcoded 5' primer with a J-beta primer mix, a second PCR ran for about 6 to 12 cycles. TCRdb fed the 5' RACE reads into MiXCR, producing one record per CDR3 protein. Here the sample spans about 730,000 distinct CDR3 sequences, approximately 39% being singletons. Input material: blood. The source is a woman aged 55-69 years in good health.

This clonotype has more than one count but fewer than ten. CDR3: CATSRDFESIQYF. CDR3 nucleotides: TGTGCCACCAGCAGAGACTTTGAAAGCATTCAGTACTTC. The V call is TRBV15, the J call TRBJ2-4; no firm D call. Germline V gene data show CDR1 as LNHNV and CDR2 as YYDKDF (reference sequence). CDR3 size: 13 residues. The V end lost 0 bases, the J end lost 9 bases, and 9 bases lay between the germline ends.

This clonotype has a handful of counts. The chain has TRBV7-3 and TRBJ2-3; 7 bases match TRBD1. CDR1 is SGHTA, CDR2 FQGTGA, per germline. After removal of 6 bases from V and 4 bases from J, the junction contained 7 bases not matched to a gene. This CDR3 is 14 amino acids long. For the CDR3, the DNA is TGTGCCAGCAGGACAGGGATTGGTGCAGATACGCAGTATTTT. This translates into CASRTGIGADTQYF.

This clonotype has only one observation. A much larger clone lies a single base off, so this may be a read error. DNA of the CDR3: TGCAGCGTTGCGGGGGCCTCCTACGAGCAGTTCTTC. Its protein product is CSVAGASYEQFF. The rearrangement links TRBV29-1 to TRBJ2-1, with D possibly called TRBD1 or TRBD2 (6 bases each). This CDR3 region has 12 residues. CDR1 SQVTM and CDR2 ANQGSEA come from the germline V gene. Trimming pared 4 bases from V and 10 bases from J, leaving 14 bases between.

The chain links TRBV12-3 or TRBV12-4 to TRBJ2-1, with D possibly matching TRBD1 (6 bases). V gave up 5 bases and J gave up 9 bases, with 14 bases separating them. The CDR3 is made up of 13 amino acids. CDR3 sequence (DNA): TGTGCCAGCAGTGTACAGGGAACTGGTGAGCAGTTCTTC. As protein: CASSVQGTGEQFF.

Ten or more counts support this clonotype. As DNA, the CDR3 is TGTGCCAGCAGTAAATGGACCCGGAGGGATAACTATGGCTACACCTTC. Amino acids: CASSKWTRRDNYGYTF. The chain joins TRBV7-2 to TRBJ1-2; no firm D call. Trimming left V 6 bases short and J 1 base short, with 18 bases between. The CDR3 length is 16 residues. In germline, CDR1 is SGHTA, CDR2 FQGNSA.

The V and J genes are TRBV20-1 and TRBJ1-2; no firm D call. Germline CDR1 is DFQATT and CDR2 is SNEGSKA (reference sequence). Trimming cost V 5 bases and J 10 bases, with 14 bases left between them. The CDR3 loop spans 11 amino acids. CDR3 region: CSACPVGTYTF. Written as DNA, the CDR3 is TGCAGTGCTTGCCCCGTGGGAACCTACACCTTC.

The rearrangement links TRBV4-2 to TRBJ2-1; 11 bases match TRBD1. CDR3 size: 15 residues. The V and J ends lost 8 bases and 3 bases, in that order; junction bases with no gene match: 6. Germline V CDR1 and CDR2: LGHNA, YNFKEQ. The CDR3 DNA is TGTGCCAGCGGTCCGGGGACAGGGGGCTACAATGAGCAGTTCTTC. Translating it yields CASGPGTGGYNEQFF.

Written as DNA, the CDR3 is TGTGCCAGCACCCCCTCCGTTGGTGAGCAGTACTTC. Its translation: CASTPSVGEQYF. V usage is TRBV6-2 or TRBV6-3 and J usage is TRBJ2-5; D unresolved. The CDR3 totals 12 residues. Germline values: CDR1 MNHEY, CDR2 SVGEGT. V was clipped by 7 bases and J by 11 bases, with 17 bases between them.

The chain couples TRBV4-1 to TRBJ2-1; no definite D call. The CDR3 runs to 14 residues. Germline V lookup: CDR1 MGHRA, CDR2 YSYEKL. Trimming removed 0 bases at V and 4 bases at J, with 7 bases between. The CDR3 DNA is TGCGCCAGCAGCCAAGATCTACAGTACAATGAGCAGTTCTTC. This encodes CASSQDLQYNEQFF.

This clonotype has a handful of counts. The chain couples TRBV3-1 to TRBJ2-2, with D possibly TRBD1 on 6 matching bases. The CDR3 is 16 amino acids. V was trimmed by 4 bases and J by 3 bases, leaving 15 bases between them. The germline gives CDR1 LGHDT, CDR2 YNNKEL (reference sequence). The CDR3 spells CASSPPGRGYTGELFF. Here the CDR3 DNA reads TGTGCCAGCAGCCCGCCCGGCAGGGGATACACCGGGGAGCTGTTTTTT.